The TCR beta chain under discussion was sequenced for a study of blood T cell repertoires in COVID-19. The overall study: PBMCs, B-cell-depleted T cells, or T cells provided the cDNA or gDNA that made up the material.

Under the authors' procedure: Reference gene primers were amplified, and this amplification served to estimate nucleated cell counts. The protocol was immunoSEQ multiplex PCR, while the TCRdb copy is restricted to in-frame clones and leaves out a portion. V, J and clone size are taken as reported in that table, and D and trimming were inferred from the DNA itself. Here the sample spans under 350,000 clones, approximately 87% being singletons. The CDR3 sequence is 15 residues long. Looked up from germline, CDR1 is SGHDT and CDR2 is YYEEEE. V was cut by 3 bases and J by 2 bases, with 13 bases left in between.

This chain joins TRBV5-6 and TRBJ2-3; D is possibly TRBD2 (6 bases). This sequence originates from a man in his fifties or sixties who had recovered from COVID-19. Specimen: peripheral blood. The CDR3 spells CASSSPGLYTDTQYF. For the CDR3, the DNA is TGTGCCAGCAGCTCCCCGGGACTGTACACAGATACGCAGTATTTT.